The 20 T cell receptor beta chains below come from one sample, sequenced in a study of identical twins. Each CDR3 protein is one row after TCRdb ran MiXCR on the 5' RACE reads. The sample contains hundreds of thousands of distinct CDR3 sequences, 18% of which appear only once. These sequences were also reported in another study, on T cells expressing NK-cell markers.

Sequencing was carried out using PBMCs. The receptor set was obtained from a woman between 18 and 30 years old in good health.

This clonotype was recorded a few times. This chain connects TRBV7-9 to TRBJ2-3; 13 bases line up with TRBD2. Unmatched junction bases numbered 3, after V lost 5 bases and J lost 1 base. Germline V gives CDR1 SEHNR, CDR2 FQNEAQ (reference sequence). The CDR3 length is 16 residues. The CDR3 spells CASSTGTSGGTDTQYF. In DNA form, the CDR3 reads TGTGCCAGCAGCACCGGGACTAGCGGGGGCACAGATACGCAGTATTTT.

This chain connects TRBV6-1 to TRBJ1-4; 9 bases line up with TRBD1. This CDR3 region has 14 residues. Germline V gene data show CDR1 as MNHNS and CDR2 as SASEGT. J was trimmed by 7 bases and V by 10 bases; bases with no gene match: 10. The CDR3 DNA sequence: TGTGCCACCGCACTGACAGGGGGGGGTGAAAAACTGTTTTTT. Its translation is CATALTGGGEKLFF.

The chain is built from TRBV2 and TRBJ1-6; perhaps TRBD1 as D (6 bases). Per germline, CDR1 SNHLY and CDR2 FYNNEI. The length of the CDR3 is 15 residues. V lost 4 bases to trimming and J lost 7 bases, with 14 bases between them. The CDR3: CASSGVQGNNSPLHF. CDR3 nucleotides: TGTGCCAGCAGTGGAGTTCAGGGGAACAATTCACCCCTCCACTTT.

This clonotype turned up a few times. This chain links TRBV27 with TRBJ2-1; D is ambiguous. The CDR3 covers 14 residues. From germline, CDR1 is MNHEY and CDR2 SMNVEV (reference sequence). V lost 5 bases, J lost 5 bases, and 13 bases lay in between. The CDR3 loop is CASSPPNQDNEQFF. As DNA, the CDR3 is TGTGCCAGCAGTCCTCCCAACCAGGACAATGAGCAGTTCTTC.

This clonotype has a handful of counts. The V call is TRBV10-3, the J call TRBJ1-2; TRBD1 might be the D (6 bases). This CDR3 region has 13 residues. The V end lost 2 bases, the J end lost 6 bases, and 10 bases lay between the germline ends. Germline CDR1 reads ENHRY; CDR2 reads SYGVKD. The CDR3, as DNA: TGTGCCATCAGTGAGAACAGGGAACATGGCTACACCTTC. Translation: CAISENREHGYTF.

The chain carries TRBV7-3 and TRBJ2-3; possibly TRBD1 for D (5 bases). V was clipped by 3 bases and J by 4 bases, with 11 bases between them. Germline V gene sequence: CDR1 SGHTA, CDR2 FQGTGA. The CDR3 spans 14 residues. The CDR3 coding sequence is TGTGCCAGCAGCTTTTTGGGGCCGGCAGATACGCAGTATTTT. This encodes CASSFLGPADTQYF.

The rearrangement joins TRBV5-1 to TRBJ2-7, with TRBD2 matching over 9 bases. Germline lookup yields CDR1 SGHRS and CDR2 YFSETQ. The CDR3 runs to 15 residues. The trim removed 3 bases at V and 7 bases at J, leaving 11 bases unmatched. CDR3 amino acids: CASSSPTSGTREQYF. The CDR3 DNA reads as TGCGCCAGCAGCTCTCCGACTAGCGGCACGAGGGAGCAGTACTTC.

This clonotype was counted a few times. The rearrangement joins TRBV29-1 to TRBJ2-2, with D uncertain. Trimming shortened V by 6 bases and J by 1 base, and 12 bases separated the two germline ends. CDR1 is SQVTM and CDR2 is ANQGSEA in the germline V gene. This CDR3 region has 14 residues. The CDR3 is CSVAALQNTGELFF. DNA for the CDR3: TGCAGCGTGGCGGCACTCCAGAACACCGGGGAGCTGTTTTTT.

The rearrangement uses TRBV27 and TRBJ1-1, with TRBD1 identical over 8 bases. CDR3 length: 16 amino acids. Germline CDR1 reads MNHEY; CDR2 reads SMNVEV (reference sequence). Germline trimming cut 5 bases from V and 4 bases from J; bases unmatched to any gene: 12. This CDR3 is CASSPAMTDRGTEAFF. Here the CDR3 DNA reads TGTGCCAGCAGTCCGGCGATGACTGACAGGGGCACTGAAGCTTTCTTT.

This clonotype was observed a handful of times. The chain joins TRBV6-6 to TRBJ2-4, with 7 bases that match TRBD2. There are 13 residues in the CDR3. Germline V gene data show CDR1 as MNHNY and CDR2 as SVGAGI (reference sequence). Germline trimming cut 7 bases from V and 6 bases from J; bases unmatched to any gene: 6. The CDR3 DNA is TGTGCCAGCAATCAAGCGGGATTAAACATTCAGTACTTC. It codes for CASNQAGLNIQYF.

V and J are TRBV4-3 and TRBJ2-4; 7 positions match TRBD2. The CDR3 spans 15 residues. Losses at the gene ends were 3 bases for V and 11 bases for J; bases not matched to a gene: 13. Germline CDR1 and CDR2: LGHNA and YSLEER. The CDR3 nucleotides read TGCGCCAGCAGCCAGGGGGGGGGTGTAGGGAACCTTCAGTACTTC. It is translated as CASSQGGGVGNLQYF.

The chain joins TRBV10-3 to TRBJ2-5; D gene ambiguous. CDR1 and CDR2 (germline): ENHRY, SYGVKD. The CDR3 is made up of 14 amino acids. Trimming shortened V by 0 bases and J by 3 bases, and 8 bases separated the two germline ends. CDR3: CAISESNTKETQYF. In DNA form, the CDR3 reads TGTGCCATCAGTGAGTCGAACACTAAAGAGACCCAGTACTTC.

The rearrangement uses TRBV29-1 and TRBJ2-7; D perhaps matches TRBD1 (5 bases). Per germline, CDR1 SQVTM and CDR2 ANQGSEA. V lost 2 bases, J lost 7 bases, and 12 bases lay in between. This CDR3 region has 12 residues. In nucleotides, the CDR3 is TGCAGCGTTGAACCCCAGGGAAGGGAGCAGTACTTC. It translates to CSVEPQGREQYF.

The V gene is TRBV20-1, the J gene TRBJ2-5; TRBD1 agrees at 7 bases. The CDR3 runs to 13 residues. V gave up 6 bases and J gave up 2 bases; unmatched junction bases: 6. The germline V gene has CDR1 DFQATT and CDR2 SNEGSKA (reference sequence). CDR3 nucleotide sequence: TGCAGTGCGATCGGGACAGAGCAAGAGACCCAGTACTTC. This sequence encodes CSAIGTEQETQYF.

The CDR3 here is CASSGPGTGSHEQYF. The DNA for the CDR3 is TGTGCCAGCAGCGGGCCCGGGACAGGGTCCCACGAGCAGTACTTC. This chain links TRBV21-1 with TRBJ2-7; TRBD1 was called by the table and not checked on the DNA. TRBV21-1 constitutes a pseudogene. The CDR3 covers 15 residues.

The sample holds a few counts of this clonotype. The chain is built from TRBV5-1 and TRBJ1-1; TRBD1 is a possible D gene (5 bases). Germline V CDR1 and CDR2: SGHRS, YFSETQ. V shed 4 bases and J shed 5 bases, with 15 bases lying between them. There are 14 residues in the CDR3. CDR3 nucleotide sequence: TGCGCCAGCAGCCCAAGTCCTGACAGTACTGAAGCTTTCTTT. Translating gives CASSPSPDSTEAFF.

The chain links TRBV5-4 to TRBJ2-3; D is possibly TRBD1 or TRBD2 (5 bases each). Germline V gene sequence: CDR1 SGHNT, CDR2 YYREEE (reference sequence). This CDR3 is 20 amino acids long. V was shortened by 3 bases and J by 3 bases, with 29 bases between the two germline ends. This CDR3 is CASSWSGTELYKGRTDTQYF. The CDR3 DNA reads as TGTGCCAGCAGCTGGTCCGGGACGGAACTCTATAAGGGACGAACAGATACGCAGTATTTT.

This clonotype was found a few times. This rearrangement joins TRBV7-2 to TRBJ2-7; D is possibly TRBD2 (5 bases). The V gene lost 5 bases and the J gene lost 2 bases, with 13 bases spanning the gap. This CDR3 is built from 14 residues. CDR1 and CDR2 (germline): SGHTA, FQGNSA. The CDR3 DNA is TGTGCCAGCAGCCCGATGGCTAGCACCTACGAGCAGTACTTC. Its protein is CASSPMASTYEQYF.

The CDR3 DNA reads as TGCGCCAGCAGCTTGGTGACCCAGGGTTCTGGGGCCAACGTCCTGACTTTC. Encoded protein: CASSLVTQGSGANVLTF. The genes are TRBV5-1 and TRBJ2-6; possibly TRBD1 for D (5 bases). CDR1 is SGHRS, CDR2 YFSETQ, per germline. The length of the CDR3 is 17 residues. Trimming shortened V by 0 bases and J by 1 base, and 11 bases separated the two germline ends.

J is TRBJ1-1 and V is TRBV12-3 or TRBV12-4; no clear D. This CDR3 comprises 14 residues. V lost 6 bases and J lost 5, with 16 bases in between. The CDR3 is CASSPGGQGTEAFF. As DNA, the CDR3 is TGTGCCAGCAGCCCGGGAGGGCAAGGGACTGAAGCTTTCTTT.